This T cell receptor beta chain was documented in a study of control samples from healthy donors and cancer patients. V trimming: 5 bases; J trimming: 8 bases; junction bases outside the gene matches: 8. Germline V gives CDR1 SGHVS, CDR2 FQNEAQ. The CDR3 runs 14 residues. Sequenced by immunoSEQ multiplex PCR; TCRdb stores in-frame clones only, minus some. The sample lists 150,000 to 200,000 clones, nearly 90% seen once, with around 1.5% in the top ten. The specimen sequenced was blood. The chain uses TRBV7-8 and TRBJ2-1, with 8 nucleotides matching TRBD2. This clonotype was sampled from a woman aged 50 to 65 in good health. This CDR3 reads CASSHKREIDEQFF. The CDR3 DNA reads as TGTGCCAGCAGCCATAAGCGGGAGATAGATGAGCAGTTCTTC.